This T cell receptor (beta chain) was obtained from a study of tumor-infiltrating lymphocytes in primary liver carcinoma. Whole-study results and caveats: The top-250-clone fraction was significantly higher in tumors than in blood (p = 0.039). Researchers found tumor-adjacent and tumor-blood pairs overlapped less than tumor region pairs.

Investigators took RNA and DNA out together from 20-30 mg of unsorted bulk tissue. Patients in the cohort were treatment-naive and living with chronic HBV infection. Details on this clonotype: Its antigen is as yet unknown. Germline and junction disagree at one end, which may indicate a read error.

Synthesis of TCR beta cDNA was carried out from approximately 470 ng total RNA with a constant-region primer. Library construction for TCR beta comprised three nested multiplex PCR rounds performed with slightly modified ARM-PCR. In the first two PCR rounds, TRBV1-TRBV30 forward primers were paired with a C-beta reverse primer, and each round lasted around 10 cycles. TCRdb independently ran MiXCR on the multiplex PCR reads; one entry per CDR3 protein. Altogether approximately 120,000 distinct CDR3 sequences are present, around 60% being singletons, with the ten largest covering approximately 8%. The CDR3 is made up of 13 amino acids.

What was sequenced was liver tumor tissue from sampling region 3. Subset: tumor region T3, left-lateral pole. This receptor was taken from a woman aged 55-69 years with primary liver carcinoma and hepatitis B virus infection. V gene TRBV12-3 or TRBV12-4 combines with J gene TRBJ2-7; no clear D gene. CDR3 coding DNA: TGTTCCAGCAGTAGCCGGACCCACCATGAGCAGTACTTC. This translates into CSSSSRTHHEQYF.